A selection of T cell receptor beta chains follows, all from one sample in a study of CD8 T cells in ankylosing spondylitis. TCRdb called the 5' RACE reads again in MiXCR, with one record for every CDR3 protein. The table shows approximately 540,000 distinct CDR3 sequences, with roughly an eighth occurring only once. Sequences were obtained from blood, either unsorted or a sorted T cell fraction (not recorded which). The receptors come from a male donor with ankylosing spondylitis. Each CDR3 is given with its conserved first and last residue. D genes are given only for firm matches. Rows may omit the clone size; those that give it use once, few, many or a size class.

j_gene,v_gene,d_gene,abundance,CDR3nt,CDR3aa
TRBJ2-1,TRBV12-3/TRBV12-4,-,-,TGTGCCAGCAGTTGGGAGCGGTACAATGAGCAGTTCTTC,CASSWERYNEQFF
TRBJ2-1,TRBV7-9,TRBD2,few,TGTGCCAGCAGCTCCCCGGGTAGCGGGAGTAGCAATGAGCAGTTCTTC,CASSSPGSGSSNEQFF
TRBJ2-1,TRBV24-1,TRBD2,many,TGTGCCACCAGTGATACTAGCGGGAAGCATTACAATGAGCAGTTCTTC,CATSDTSGKHYNEQFF
TRBJ2-3,TRBV20-1,TRBD2,-,TGCAGTGCTAGAGCGACTAGCGGGAGCAGAGATACGCAGTATTTT,CSARATSGSRDTQYF
TRBJ1-1,TRBV30,-,-,TGTGCCTGGACTCCGCTTACAGGGCTAACTGAAGCTTTCTTT,CAWTPLTGLTEAFF
TRBJ2-1,TRBV12-2,-,-,TGTGCAAGTCGCTTTTGGGACAGGTCCTACAATGAGCAGTTCTTC,CASRFWDRSYNEQFF
TRBJ2-5,TRBV29-1,TRBD2,few,TGCAGCCTAGGGACTAGCGGGAAGGGTTGGGAGACCCAGTACTTC,CSLGTSGKGWETQYF
TRBJ2-2,TRBV5-1,TRBD2,-,TGCGCCAGCAGCGATCCGGGGAGGCTGGCGGGGGCCGGGGAGCTGTTTTTT,CASSDPGRLAGAGELFF
TRBJ1-1,TRBV5-1,-,-,TGCGCCAGCAGCTGTACAGGTAACACTGAAGCTTTCTTT,CASSCTGNTEAFF
TRBJ2-7,TRBV5-4,TRBD1,few,TGTGCCAGCAGCTTCAGGGGGAGCAGGGACGAGCAGTACTTC,CASSFRGSRDEQYF
TRBJ1-2,TRBV10-3,-,few,TGTGCCGCACGGGGGGAGGCCTATGGCTACACCTTC,CAARGEAYGYTF
TRBJ2-7,TRBV15,-,-,TGTGCCACCAGCCCCTGGTCGGGGTCTCGGCACGAGCAGTACTTC,CATSPWSGSRHEQYF
TRBJ2-6,TRBV5-1,-,few,TGCGCCAGCAGTGACGGGACCTACTCTGGGGCCAACGTCCTGACTTTC,CASSDGTYSGANVLTF
TRBJ2-2,TRBV24-1,-,many,TGTGCCACCAGTGCCGGGACATCCACCACCGGGGAGCTGTTTTTT,CATSAGTSTTGELFF
TRBJ2-1,TRBV14,TRBD2,-,TGTGCCAGCAGCCAGCCGGGACTAGCGGGTTACAATGAGCAGTTCTTC,CASSQPGLAGYNEQFF
TRBJ2-7,TRBV5-1,TRBD1,many,TGCGCCAGCAGCGAGAGGACAGGGGGCGACTACGAGCAGTACTTC,CASSERTGGDYEQYF
TRBJ2-1,TRBV24-1,TRBD2,-,TGTGCCACCAGTGATGTGGCGGGAGCGGCTGAGCAGTTCTTC,CATSDVAGAAEQFF
TRBJ1-5,TRBV4-2,TRBD1,-,TGTGCCAGCAGCCCCCAAACAGGGGCGAGCAATCAGCCCCAGCATTTT,CASSPQTGASNQPQHF
TRBJ2-3,TRBV7-2,-,few,TGTGCCAGCAGCTTAGCGAACACAGATACGCAGTATTTT,CASSLANTDTQYF
TRBJ1-2,TRBV5-1,-,-,TGCGCCAGCAGCCCGGGGGGGGATCCTCCTGGCTACACCTTC,CASSPGGDPPGYTF
TRBJ1-1,TRBV19,TRBD1,few,TGTGCCAGTAAACCCCGACCGAGACAGGGATACACTGAAGCTTTCTTT,CASKPRPRQGYTEAFF